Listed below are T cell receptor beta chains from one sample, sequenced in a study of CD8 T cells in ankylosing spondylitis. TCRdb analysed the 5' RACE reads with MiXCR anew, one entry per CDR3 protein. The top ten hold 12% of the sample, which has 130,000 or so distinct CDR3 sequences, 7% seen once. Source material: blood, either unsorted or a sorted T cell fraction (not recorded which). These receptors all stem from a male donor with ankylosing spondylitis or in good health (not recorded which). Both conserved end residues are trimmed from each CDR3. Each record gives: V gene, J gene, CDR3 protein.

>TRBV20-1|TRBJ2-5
SARVGGFTY
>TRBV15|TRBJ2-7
ATSPHLEFAYEQY
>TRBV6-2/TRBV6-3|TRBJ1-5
ASSYSRRNQPQH
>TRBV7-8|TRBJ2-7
ASSPTGLAGHYEQY
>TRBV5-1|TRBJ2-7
ASSSGQGSEQY
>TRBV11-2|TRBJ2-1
ASSPDLDYNEQF
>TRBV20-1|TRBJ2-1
SALSQEERRLYNEQF
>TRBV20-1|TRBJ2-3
SADPQGGSWADTQY
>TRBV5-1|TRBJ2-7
ASSLSLAAYEQY
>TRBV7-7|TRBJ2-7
ASSSGQGANEQY
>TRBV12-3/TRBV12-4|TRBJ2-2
ASTPGAGELF
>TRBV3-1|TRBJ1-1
ASSQDAFFEAF
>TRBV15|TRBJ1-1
ATSRALTEAF
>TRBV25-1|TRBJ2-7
ASSLQGAVEQY
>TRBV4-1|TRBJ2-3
ASSQLAGGTQY
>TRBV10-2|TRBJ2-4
ASSDLLVIETKNIQY
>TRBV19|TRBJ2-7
ASSPRQGSNYEQY
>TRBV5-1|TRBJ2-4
ASSLDRGMDIQY
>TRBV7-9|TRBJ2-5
ASSLGAAQETQY
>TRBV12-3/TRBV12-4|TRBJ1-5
ASSLSQNQPQH
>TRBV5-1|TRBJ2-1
ASSLVSGPDEQF
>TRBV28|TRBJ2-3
ASSFPSGSGTDTQY
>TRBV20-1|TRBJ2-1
SARDPAGPYNEQF
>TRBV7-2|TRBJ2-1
ASSLGLAGDREQF
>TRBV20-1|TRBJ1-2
SAQGATNYGYT
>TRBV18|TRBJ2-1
ASSPLGDSSSYNEQF
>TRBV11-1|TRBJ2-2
ASPTVSQSGSWNTGELF
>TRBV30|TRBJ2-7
AWSKTGGTHEQY
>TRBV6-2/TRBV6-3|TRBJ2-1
ASSSPGTGVF
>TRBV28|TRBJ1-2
ASSYANYGYT
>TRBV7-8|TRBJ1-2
ASSLTGVFNYGYT
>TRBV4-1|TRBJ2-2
ASSQSGSAFTGELF
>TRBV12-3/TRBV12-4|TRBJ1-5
ASSPLGTSNQPQH
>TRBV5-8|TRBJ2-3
ASSQDRDTDTQY
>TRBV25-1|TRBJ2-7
ASSAGQGYEQY
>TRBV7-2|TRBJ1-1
ASSDRQGGTEAF
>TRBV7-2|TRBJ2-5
ASSLGSVKETQY
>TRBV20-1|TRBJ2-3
SASSPTGGSTGY
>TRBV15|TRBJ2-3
ATSRVGDTQY
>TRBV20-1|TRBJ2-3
SARGRGPSTDTQY
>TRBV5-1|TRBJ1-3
ASSGTPWGGSGNTIY
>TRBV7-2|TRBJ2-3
ASSLESYHTDTQY
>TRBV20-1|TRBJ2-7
SASWRAESSEQY
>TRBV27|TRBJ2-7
ASSLLASGAEQY
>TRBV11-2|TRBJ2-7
ASSLVSTSGSTSYEQY
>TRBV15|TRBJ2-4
ATSPGQIAKNIQY
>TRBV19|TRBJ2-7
ASSPGLAGFGPEQY